This TCR beta chain originates from a study of sequential checkpoint blockade in melanoma. Study overall: First-line arms were nivolumab then ipilimumab, or the reverse, randomized 1:1.

CDR1 MGHDK and CDR2 SYGVNS come from the germline V gene. The CDR3 has 13 amino acids. V shed 3 bases and J shed 3 bases, with 9 bases lying between them. Treatment given: randomized to nivolumab then ipilimumab (arm A) or the reverse (arm B). Sorted cells were live CD3+CD8+, lacking CD19 and CD56, from PBMCs. Sequencing used immunoSEQ multiplex PCR; TCRdb keeps in-frame clones, though not all of them. The table shows roughly 13,000 clones, with under 65% occurring only once. The input for sequencing was CD8+ T cells sorted from blood (inferred from file names), taken from a patient given nivolumab and ipilimumab in sequence. V and J are TRBV25-1 and TRBJ2-7, with D unresolved. The receptor comes from a human donor with melanoma. Here the CDR3 reads CASSEAAYYEQYF. The CDR3 DNA reads as TGTGCCAGCAGTGAGGCAGCGTACTACGAGCAGTACTTC.